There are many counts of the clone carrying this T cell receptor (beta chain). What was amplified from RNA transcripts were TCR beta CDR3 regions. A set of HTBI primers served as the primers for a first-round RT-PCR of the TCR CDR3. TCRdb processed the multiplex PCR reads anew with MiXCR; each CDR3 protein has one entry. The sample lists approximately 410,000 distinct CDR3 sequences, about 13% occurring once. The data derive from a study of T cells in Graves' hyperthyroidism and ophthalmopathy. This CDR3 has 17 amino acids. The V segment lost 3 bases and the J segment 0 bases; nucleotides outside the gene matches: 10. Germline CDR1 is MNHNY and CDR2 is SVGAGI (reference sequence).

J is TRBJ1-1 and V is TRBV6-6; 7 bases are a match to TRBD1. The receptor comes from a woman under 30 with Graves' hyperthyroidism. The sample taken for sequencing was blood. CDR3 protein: CASSYSGVGQMNTEAFF. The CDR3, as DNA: TGTGCCAGCAGTTATTCGGGGGTGGGACAGATGAACACTGAAGCTTTCTTT.